A single sample gave rise to the 4 T cell receptor beta chains below, sequenced in a study of blood T cell repertoires in COVID-19. TCRdb's copy holds only in-frame clones and misses some; the assay was immunoSEQ multiplex PCR. The sample lists approximately 230,000 clones, around 86% occurring once. Sample: peripheral blood. The receptors stem from a man aged 25-45 years who had recovered from COVID-19.

Comments on this clone: At one end, the junction sequence differs from germline, possibly due to a read error. The V gene is TRBV27, the J gene TRBJ2-7; no definite D call. CDR1 MNHEY and CDR2 SMNVEV come from the germline V gene (reference sequence). The CDR3 has 10 amino acids. CDR3 protein: CASSLISSSF. For the CDR3, the DNA is TGTGCCAGCAGTTTGATAAGTTCGAGCTTC.

V and J are TRBV11-2 and TRBJ2-5, with a possible D match to TRBD2 (5 bases). CDR3 length: 14 residues. Germline lookup yields CDR1 SGHAT and CDR2 FQNNGV. V lost 5 bases, J lost 5 bases, and 15 bases lay in between. DNA for the CDR3: TGTGCCAGCAGCCCCCGCGAGGGATGGGAGACCCAGTACTTC. Translation: CASSPREGWETQYF. Together with reference TRBV11-2 and TRBJ2-5, the CDR3 gives the full variable domain: EAGVAQSPRYKIIEKRQSVAFWCNPISGHATLYWYQQILGQGPKLLIQFQNNGVVDDSQLPKDRFSAERLKGVDSTLKIQPAKLEDSAVYLCASSPREGWETQYFGPGTRLLVL.

This chain connects TRBV11-2 to TRBJ1-4; no firm D call. Deletions cut 5 bases from V and 0 bases from J, with 7 bases between. In germline, CDR1 is SGHAT, CDR2 FQNNGV. This CDR3 is 14 amino acids long. The CDR3: CASSLSSTNEKLFF. The CDR3 DNA reads TGTGCCAGCAGCCTGAGCTCAACTAATGAAAAACTGTTTTTT. Full variable domain (missing parts from reference TRBV11-2 and TRBJ1-4): EAGVAQSPRYKIIEKRQSVAFWCNPISGHATLYWYQQILGQGPKLLIQFQNNGVVDDSQLPKDRFSAERLKGVDSTLKIQPAKLEDSAVYLCASSLSSTNEKLFFGSGTQLSVL.

The V call is TRBV5-1, the J call TRBJ2-1; 10 bases are shared with TRBD2. With 0 bases clipped from V and 8 bases from J, the junction kept 8 bases outside the gene matches. Germline V gene data show CDR1 as SGHRS and CDR2 as YFSETQ. This CDR3 region has 16 residues. The CDR3 loop is CASSLAVSGGQDEQFF. The CDR3 DNA reads TGCGCCAGCAGCTTGGCAGTTAGCGGGGGGCAAGATGAGCAGTTCTTC.